This entry is about one TCR beta chain. Primers for the PCR totalled 60 Vbeta and 13 Jbeta. Profiling relied on immunoSEQ multiplex PCR, and the TCRdb table lists in-frame clones only, not all of them. Of fewer than 150,000 clones listed, 77% were seen once; the top ten hold 4% to 6%. The data originate from a study of cytomegalovirus exposure and HLA in healthy donors. V dropped 2 bases and J dropped 3 bases, with 8 bases sitting between them. CDR3 length equals 13 residues. Germline CDR1 reads SGHNT; CDR2 reads YYREEE (reference sequence). Unrecorded immune exposure was likely among donors, who were nominally healthy when sampled.

This chain links TRBV5-4 with TRBJ2-5; maybe TRBD1 (6 bases). The sequence came from a woman between 50 and 59 years old in good health and CMV-seronegative. Specimen: PBMCs. This CDR3 reads CASSLQGKETQYF. CDR3 nucleotide sequence: TGTGCCAGCAGCTTACAGGGTAAAGAGACCCAGTACTTC.